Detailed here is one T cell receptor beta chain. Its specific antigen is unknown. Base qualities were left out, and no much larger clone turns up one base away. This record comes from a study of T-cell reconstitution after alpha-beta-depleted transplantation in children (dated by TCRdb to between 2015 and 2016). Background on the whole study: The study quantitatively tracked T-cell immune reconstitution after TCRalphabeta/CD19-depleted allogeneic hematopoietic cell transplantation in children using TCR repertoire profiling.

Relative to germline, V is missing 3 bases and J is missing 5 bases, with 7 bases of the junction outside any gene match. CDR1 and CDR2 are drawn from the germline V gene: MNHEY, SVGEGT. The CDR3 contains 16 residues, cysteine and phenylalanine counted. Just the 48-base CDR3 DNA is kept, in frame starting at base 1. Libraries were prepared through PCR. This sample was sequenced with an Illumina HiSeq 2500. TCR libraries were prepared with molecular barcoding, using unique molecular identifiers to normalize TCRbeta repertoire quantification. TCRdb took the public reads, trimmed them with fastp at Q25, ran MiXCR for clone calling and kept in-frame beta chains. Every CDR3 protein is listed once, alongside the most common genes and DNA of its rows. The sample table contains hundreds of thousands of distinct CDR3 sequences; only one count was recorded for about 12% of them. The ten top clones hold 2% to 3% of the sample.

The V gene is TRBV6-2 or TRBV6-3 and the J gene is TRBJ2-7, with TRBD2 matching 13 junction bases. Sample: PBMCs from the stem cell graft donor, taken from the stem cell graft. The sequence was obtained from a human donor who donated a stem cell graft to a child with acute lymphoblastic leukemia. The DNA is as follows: TGTGCCAGCAGTTATGAACTAGCGGGAGGGCGAAACGAGCAGTACTTC. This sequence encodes CASSYELAGGRNEQYF.